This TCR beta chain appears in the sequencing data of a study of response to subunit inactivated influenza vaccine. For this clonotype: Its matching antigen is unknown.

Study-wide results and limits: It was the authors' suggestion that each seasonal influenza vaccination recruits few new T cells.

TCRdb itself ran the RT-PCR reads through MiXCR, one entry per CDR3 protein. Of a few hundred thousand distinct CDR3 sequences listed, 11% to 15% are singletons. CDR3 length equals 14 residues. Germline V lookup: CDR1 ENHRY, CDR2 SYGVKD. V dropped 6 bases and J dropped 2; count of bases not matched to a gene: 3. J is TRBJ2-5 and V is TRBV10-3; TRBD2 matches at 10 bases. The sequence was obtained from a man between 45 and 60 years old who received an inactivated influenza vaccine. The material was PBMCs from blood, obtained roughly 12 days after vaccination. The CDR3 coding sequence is TGTGCCATCAGAGGGACTAGCGAGCAAGAGACCCAGTACTTC. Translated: CAIRGTSEQETQYF.